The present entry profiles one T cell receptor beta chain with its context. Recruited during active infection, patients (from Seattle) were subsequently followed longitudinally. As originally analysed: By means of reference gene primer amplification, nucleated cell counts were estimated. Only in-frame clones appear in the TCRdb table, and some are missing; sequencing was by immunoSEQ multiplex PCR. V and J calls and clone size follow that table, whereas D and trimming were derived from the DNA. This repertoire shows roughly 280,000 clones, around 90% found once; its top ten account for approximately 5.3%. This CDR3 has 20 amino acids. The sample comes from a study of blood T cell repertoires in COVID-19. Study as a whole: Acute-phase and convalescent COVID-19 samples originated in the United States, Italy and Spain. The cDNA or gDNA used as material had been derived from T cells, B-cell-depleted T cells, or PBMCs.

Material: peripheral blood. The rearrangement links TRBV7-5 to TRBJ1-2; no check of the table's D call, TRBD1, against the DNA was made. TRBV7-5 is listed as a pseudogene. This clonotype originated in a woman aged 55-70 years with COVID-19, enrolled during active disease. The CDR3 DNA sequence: TGTGCCAGAAGCTCACCCGGGAAGGGGGACCTCGGTCGACCCTTCTATGGCTACACCTTC. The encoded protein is CARSSPGKGDLGRPFYGYTF.